This TCR beta chain was sequenced during a study of T cell responses to AZD1222 COVID-19 vaccine. Findings and limits, study-wide: Possibly, clonal diversity was underestimated; donors were largely white British and included more females. After the peak T cell response, and only then, were repertoires sampled. Compared with day 0, the breadth and depth of the Spike-specific TCR repertoire rose significantly after two doses of AZD1222.

After removal of 4 bases from V and 0 bases from J, the junction contained 18 bases not matched to a gene. This CDR3 spans 22 amino acids. Germline CDR1 is MNHEY and CDR2 is SMNVEV (reference sequence). Second-dose intervals of approximately 4 or approximately 12 weeks were pooled. This clone was detected only a few times. Its antigen is unidentified. Clones were read by immunoSEQ multiplex PCR, and TCRdb kept only the in-frame ones, dropping some. The data hold about 140,000 clones, with roughly 88% observed a single time. This TCR was recovered from an adult who received the AZD1222 COVID-19 vaccine. Specimen: peripheral blood, collected 28 days after the second AZD1222 dose. The rearrangement joins TRBV27 to TRBJ2-3; 14 bases map to TRBD2. CDR3 DNA: TGTGCCAGCAGTTCATGGGGTGGGGGGACTAGCGGGGGACCCCTTAGCACAGATACGCAGTATTTT. Residues: CASSSWGGGTSGGPLSTDTQYF.